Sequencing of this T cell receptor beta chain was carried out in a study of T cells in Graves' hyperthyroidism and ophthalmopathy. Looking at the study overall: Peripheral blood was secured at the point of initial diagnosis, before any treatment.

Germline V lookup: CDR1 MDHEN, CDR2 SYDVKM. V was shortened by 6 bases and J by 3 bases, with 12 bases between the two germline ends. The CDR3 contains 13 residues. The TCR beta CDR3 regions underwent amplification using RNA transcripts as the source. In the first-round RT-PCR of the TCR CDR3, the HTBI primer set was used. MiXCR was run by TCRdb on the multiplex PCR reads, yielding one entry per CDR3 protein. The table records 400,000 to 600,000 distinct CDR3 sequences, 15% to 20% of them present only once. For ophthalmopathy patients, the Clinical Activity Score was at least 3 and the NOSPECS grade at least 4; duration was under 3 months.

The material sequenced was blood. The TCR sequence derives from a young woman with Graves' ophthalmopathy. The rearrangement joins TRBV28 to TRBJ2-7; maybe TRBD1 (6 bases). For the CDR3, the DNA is TGTGCCAGCAGACCCAGGGGCAGCTACGAGCAGTACTTC. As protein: CASRPRGSYEQYF.